The present TCR beta chain was sequenced within a study of identical twins. MiXCR was run by TCRdb on the 5' RACE reads, yielding one entry per CDR3 protein. The repertoire holds hundreds of thousands of distinct CDR3 sequences, with around 6.1% as singletons. Germline CDR1 and CDR2: SGHDN and FVKESK. V gave up 3 bases and J gave up 5 bases; unmatched junction bases: 3. The CDR3 covers 13 residues. The source material was naive T cells sorted from blood. The V gene is TRBV14, the J gene TRBJ1-2; 7 bases line up with TRBD1. This TCR came from a man younger than 35 in good health. DNA for the CDR3: TGTGCCAGCAGCCACGGGACAGTTTATGGCTACACCTTC. It encodes CASSHGTVYGYTF.